This TCR beta chain was profiled in a study of OX40 agonist ivuxolimab in advanced cancers. Across the study: Every 2 weeks, ivuxolimab was infused into the patients intravenously at between 0.01 and 10 mg/kg. Patients were approximately 80% male with ages roughly 20 to 90, mean about 54.

V lost 1 base and J 5 bases, leaving 8 bases between the germline ends. CDR1 is LNHDA and CDR2 is SQIVND in the germline V gene (reference sequence). The CDR3 extends over 13 amino acids. Generated by immunoSEQ multiplex PCR, the TCRdb table keeps only in-frame clones and is missing some. The repertoire holds tens of thousands of clones, with around 83% as singletons. Patients who had autoimmune disease history or got systemic immunosuppression were left out. This TCR was recovered from an adult with an advanced solid tumor such as melanoma, head and neck, liver or kidney cancer. V is TRBV19 and J is TRBJ2-5, with D uncertain. Source: CD4+ or CD8+ T cells sorted from blood, taken in a trial of the OX40 agonist ivuxolimab. The CDR3 DNA follows: TGTGCCAGTAGTATAGTAGTGGGGGAGACCCAGTACTTC. This codes for CASSIVVGETQYF.